These 11 T cell receptor beta chains originate from one sample sequenced in a study of vaccination and CD4 T cells after COVID-19. The antigens for these receptors are not known. Indicated treatment: roughly nine-day PBMC culture with coronavirus spike peptide pools or control peptides (ViraFEST assay). CD4+ T cells that had been cultured provided DNA sequenced with the Oncomine TCR Beta short-read assay. MiXCR, applied by TCRdb to the PCR reads, yields one record per CDR3 protein. Counted here are 15,000 or so distinct CDR3 sequences, over 60% occurring once; the ten biggest clones make up about 16%. The sequenced material came from CD4+ T cells from blood, cultured in vitro. All receptors come from a human donor who had recovered from COVID-19.

The gene calls are TRBV5-4 and TRBJ2-7, with TRBD2 matching over 11 bases. Losses at the gene ends were 0 bases for V and 0 bases for J; bases not matched to a gene: 8. This CDR3 is built from 18 residues. CDR1 is SGHNT and CDR2 is YYREEE in the germline V gene (reference sequence). The CDR3 DNA reads TGTGCCAGCAGCTTGGGAACTAGCGGGAGTAGTAGCTCCTACGAGCAGTACTTC. As protein: CASSLGTSGSSSSYEQYF.

V gene TRBV7-9 combines with J gene TRBJ2-2, with D uncertain. The CDR3 length is 14 residues. From germline, CDR1 is SEHNR and CDR2 FQNEAQ (reference sequence). The ends were cut back, 3 bases at V and 10 bases at J, with 15 bases in the middle. CDR3 sequence reads: CASSFKGPDEELFF. CDR3 coding DNA: TGTGCCAGCAGCTTTAAGGGCCCCGACGAGGAGCTGTTTTTT.

The chain employs TRBV20-1 and TRBJ1-2; unclear D gene. Germline values: CDR1 DFQATT, CDR2 SNEGSKA (reference sequence). CDR3 length: 11 residues. Trimming cost V 3 bases and J 6 bases, with 8 bases left between them. The CDR3 bases are TGCAGTGCTAGGGGGAGGGATGGCTACACCTTC. Amino acids: CSARGRDGYTF.

This rearrangement joins TRBV28 to TRBJ1-5; 7 nucleotides agree with TRBD1. This CDR3 comprises 15 residues. V dropped 6 bases and J dropped 4; count of bases not matched to a gene: 9. Germline lookup yields CDR1 MDHEN and CDR2 SYDVKM. The CDR3 DNA reads as TGTGCCAGCAGGCCAAGCGGGACAGAGAATCAGCCCCAGCATTTT. Protein product: CASRPSGTENQPQHF.

The rearrangement uses TRBV19 and TRBJ1-6; 7 bases fit TRBD1. Trimming at V came to 6 bases and at J to 6 bases, leaving 11 bases not matched to a gene. CDR3 length: 16 amino acids. The germline V gene encodes CDR1 LNHDA and CDR2 SQIVND (reference sequence). The CDR3 reads CASSTSAGGLNSPLHF. The DNA of the CDR3 is TGTGCCAGTAGCACTTCTGCAGGGGGTCTTAATTCACCCCTCCACTTT.

This chain connects TRBV6-1 to TRBJ1-2; 8 bases are shared with TRBD1. V lost 6 bases and J lost 5; bases outside the gene matches: 5. The CDR3 extends over 13 amino acids. Looked up from germline, CDR1 is MNHNS and CDR2 is SASEGT. CDR3 sequence (DNA): TGTGCCAGCAGGTCAGGGGGCTGGTATGGCTACACCTTC. It codes for CASRSGGWYGYTF.

The chain recombines TRBV7-9 with TRBJ1-4; D is undetermined. The CDR3 is 14 amino acids. Germline CDR1 reads SEHNR; CDR2 reads FQNEAQ (reference sequence). Trimming pared 4 bases from V and 3 bases from J, leaving 9 bases between. CDR3: CASSSGWANEKLFF. CDR3 bases: TGTGCCAGCAGCTCCGGTTGGGCTAATGAAAAACTGTTTTTT.

The chain is built from TRBV10-2 and TRBJ1-1, with 8 bases lining up with TRBD1. Losses at the gene ends were 2 bases for V and 0 bases for J; bases not matched to a gene: 5. This CDR3 contains 16 residues. Germline loops: CDR1 WSHSY, CDR2 SAAADI. The DNA for the CDR3 is TGCGCCAGCAGTGAGAAGGTCAGGGGGCTGAACACTGAAGCTTTCTTT. It is translated as CASSEKVRGLNTEAFF.

This clonotype was counted between two and nine times. The chain combines TRBV6-5 with TRBJ1-2; tentatively, D is TRBD1 (6 bases). The CDR3 runs 14 residues. Germline CDR1 is MNHEY and CDR2 is SVGAGI. The V and J ends lost 0 bases and 4 bases respectively, with 9 bases between them. The CDR3 nucleotides are TGTGCCAGCAGTTACTCTTGGGGGGCCTATGGCTACACCTTC. Translating gives CASSYSWGAYGYTF.

This clonotype showed up just a few times. The J gene is TRBJ2-3, the V gene TRBV7-9, with TRBD1 as a possible D gene (6 bases). The CDR3 is 16 residues long. V lost 0 bases to trimming and J lost 5 bases, with 15 bases between them. Germline V lookup: CDR1 SEHNR, CDR2 FQNEAQ (reference sequence). The CDR3, as DNA: TGTGCCAGCAGCTTAGCGGCAACAGGGAGCTTAGATACGCAGTATTTT. It yields the protein CASSLAATGSLDTQYF.

The chain couples TRBV24-1 to TRBJ2-7, with D maybe TRBD1 (6 bases). V was pared by 5 bases and J by 4 bases, with 11 bases between. Germline V gives CDR1 KGHDR, CDR2 SFDVKD. The CDR3 is made up of 13 amino acids. Here the CDR3 DNA reads TGTGCCACCAGTGGAGACAGGATGTACGAGCAGTACTTC. Amino acid sequence: CATSGDRMYEQYF.